This T cell receptor (beta chain) was sequenced during a study of blood T cell repertoires in COVID-19. TCRdb keeps only in-frame clones here, not all; method: immunoSEQ multiplex PCR. The sample has roughly 130,000 clones, approximately 80% seen once; the top ten hold approximately 9.2%. The germline gives CDR1 LGHNA, CDR2 YSLEER. V lost 4 bases and J lost 2; bases outside the gene matches: 9. CDR3 length: 18 residues. Specimen: PBMCs or T cells enriched from blood (not recorded which). The gene calls are TRBV4-3 and TRBJ2-2, with 11 positions matching TRBD2. The source is a man aged 50 or older who had recovered from COVID-19. The CDR3 DNA reads TGCGCCAGCAGCCGCGTCCTAGCGGGGGGACCAAACACCGGGGAGCTGTTTTTT. Its protein is CASSRVLAGGPNTGELFF.